This note documents a single T cell receptor beta chain sequence. Generated by immunoSEQ multiplex PCR, the TCRdb table keeps only in-frame clones and is missing some. The sample contains 60,000 or so clones, over 90% of which appear only once. Exclusion of a patient followed from autoimmune disease history or systemic immunosuppression. The ends were cut back, 7 bases at V and 4 bases at J, with 16 bases in the middle. This CDR3 spans 14 amino acids. CDR1 and CDR2 from the germline V gene are ENHRY and SYGVKD. This sample is drawn from a study of OX40 agonist ivuxolimab in advanced cancers. The sample consisted of CD4+ or CD8+ T cells sorted from blood, taken in a trial of the OX40 agonist ivuxolimab. This clonotype was obtained from an adult with an advanced solid tumor such as melanoma, head and neck, liver or kidney cancer. This chain uses TRBV10-3 with TRBJ1-1; maybe TRBD1 (5 bases). The CDR3 nucleotides are TGTGCCATCACACCCTCGGGGGGGGGCACTGAAGCTTTCTTT. Translated: CAITPSGGGTEAFF.